This TCR beta chain came from a study of T cells after yellow fever vaccination. The overall study: Staining for CD3, CD45RA, CCR7 and CD95 enabled sorting of EM, EMRA, CM and Tscm memory subsets. Study findings and constraints: Vaccine-responding clonotypes were almost all undetectable in sorted memory subsets on day 0.

A single record per CDR3 protein comes from TCRdb applying MiXCR to the 5' RACE reads. The sample contains around 16,000 distinct CDR3 sequences, around 4% of which appear only once. Ten or more counts support this clonotype. The V end lost 1 base, the J end lost 2 bases, and 13 bases lay between the germline ends. From germline, CDR1 is SGHRS and CDR2 YFSETQ. This CDR3 has 16 residues. Sequenced here: PBMCs, either bulk or a sorted T-cell subset (CD4+, CD8+, memory, or dextramer-sorted; not recorded which), sampled 15 days after the yellow fever booster vaccination. The sequence derives from a man younger than 40 who received the YFV17D yellow fever vaccine. The chain recombines TRBV5-1 with TRBJ2-4; TRBD1 might be the D (5 bases). DNA of the CDR3: TGCGCCAGCAGCTTGACTAACAACAGGCCCAAAAACATTCAGTACTTC. Its protein is CASSLTNNRPKNIQYF.